These T cell receptor beta chains were read from a single sample in a study of technical replicates of blood from a few donors. Assay: immunoSEQ multiplex PCR; the TCRdb copy retains only in-frame clones and omits some. The sample records 100,000 or so clones, around 96% being singletons. The sequenced sample was T cells isolated from PBMCs. These receptors were taken from a human donor in good health. Each CDR3 is given with its conserved first and last residue. D genes are given only for firm matches. Only some rows state a clone size, as once, few, many or a class for expanded clones.

abundance: NA; j_gene: TRBJ1-2; v_gene: TRBV15; d_gene: TRBD1; CDR3nt: TGTGCCACCAGCAGGGGGACAGTTGGCTACACCTTC; CDR3aa: CATSRGTVGYTF
abundance: NA; j_gene: TRBJ1-2; v_gene: TRBV4-1; d_gene: NA; CDR3nt: TGCGCCAGCAGCCAGACACAGGGAAGTAGCTATGGCTACACCTTC; CDR3aa: CASSQTQGSSYGYTF
abundance: NA; j_gene: TRBJ2-7; v_gene: TRBV11-1; d_gene: TRBD2; CDR3nt: TGTGCCAGCCAAACTAGCGGGAGACCCGTATACTACGAGCAGTACTTC; CDR3aa: CASQTSGRPVYYEQYF
abundance: NA; j_gene: TRBJ2-3; v_gene: TRBV15; d_gene: TRBD2; CDR3nt: TGTGCCACCAGCAGAACGACTAGCGGGAGGGCCGCGGCAGATACGCAGTATTTT; CDR3aa: CATSRTTSGRAAADTQYF
abundance: NA; j_gene: TRBJ2-1; v_gene: TRBV14; d_gene: TRBD2; CDR3nt: TGTGCCAGCAGCCACCTGACTAGCGGGAGTGCACGGGATGAGCAGTTCTTC; CDR3aa: CASSHLTSGSARDEQFF
abundance: NA; j_gene: TRBJ1-3; v_gene: TRBV11-3; d_gene: TRBD1; CDR3nt: TGTGCCAGCAGCGTAGGACAGGGAGGAGACACCATATATTTT; CDR3aa: CASSVGQGGDTIYF
abundance: NA; j_gene: TRBJ1-4; v_gene: TRBV7-2; d_gene: NA; CDR3nt: TGTGCCAGCAGCCAAAACCGGGGAAAGGGTGAAAAACTGTTTTTT; CDR3aa: CASSQNRGKGEKLFF
abundance: NA; j_gene: TRBJ2-1; v_gene: TRBV28; d_gene: TRBD2; CDR3nt: TGTGCCAGCAGTTTATCTCTAGCGGGAGATGAGCAGTTCTTC; CDR3aa: CASSLSLAGDEQFF
abundance: once; j_gene: TRBJ1-5; v_gene: TRBV19; d_gene: NA; CDR3nt: TGTGCCAGTAGTATAGACAGTCCTAGCAATCAGCCCCAGCATTTT; CDR3aa: CASSIDSPSNQPQHF
abundance: NA; j_gene: TRBJ1-1; v_gene: TRBV29-1; d_gene: TRBD1; CDR3nt: TGCAGCGCAAAGACAGGGGCTAGTACTGAAGCTTTCTTT; CDR3aa: CSAKTGASTEAFF
abundance: NA; j_gene: TRBJ2-7; v_gene: TRBV2; d_gene: NA; CDR3nt: TGTGCCAGCAGGAGCTCCTACGAGCAGTACTTC; CDR3aa: CASRSSYEQYF
abundance: NA; j_gene: TRBJ1-2; v_gene: TRBV18; d_gene: TRBD1; CDR3nt: TGTGCCAGCTCACCGCCCGCGACAGGGCCTTATGGCTACACCTTC; CDR3aa: CASSPPATGPYGYTF
abundance: NA; j_gene: TRBJ2-7; v_gene: TRBV5-1; d_gene: TRBD1; CDR3nt: TGCGCCAGCAGTTTCGTAGACAGGGATAACTACGAGCAGTACTTC; CDR3aa: CASSFVDRDNYEQYF
abundance: NA; j_gene: TRBJ1-5; v_gene: TRBV9; d_gene: TRBD1; CDR3nt: TGTGCCAGCAGCGCCCCGCTCCTCGACAGGGTACTCTTGAGCAATCAGCCCCAGCATTTT; CDR3aa: CASSAPLLDRVLLSNQPQHF
abundance: NA; j_gene: TRBJ1-4; v_gene: TRBV29-1; d_gene: NA; CDR3nt: TGCAGCGTTGAAGTCGAAGGGAGGTCTAATGAAAAACTGTTTTTT; CDR3aa: CSVEVEGRSNEKLFF